Presented here are 19 T cell receptor beta chains from one specimen sequenced in a study of identifying expanded T cells in peripheral blood. Generated by immunoSEQ multiplex PCR, the TCRdb table keeps only in-frame clones and is missing some. The sample yields 90,000 to 95,000 clones, approximately 86% seen once. The sequenced material came from blood. The receptors stem from a person aged 18 to 70 in good health.

V usage is TRBV4-3 and J usage is TRBJ1-1; D possibly corresponds to TRBD1 (6 bases). Germline loops: CDR1 LGHNA, CDR2 YSLEER. Deletions cut 4 bases from V and 3 bases from J, with 18 bases between. This CDR3 region has 16 residues. The CDR3 bases are TGCGCCAGCAGCCTCGCGGGGGCAGGGGTGGACACTGAAGCTTTCTTT. Amino acid sequence: CASSLAGAGVDTEAFF.

The chain carries TRBV7-3 and TRBJ2-1; no reliable D call. Germline-derived CDR1 and CDR2 are SGHTA and FQGTGA. The CDR3 totals 13 residues. The ends were cut back, 3 bases at V and 1 base at J, with 4 bases in the middle. The chain's CDR3 is CASSLGSYNEQFF. The CDR3 nucleotides read TGTGCCAGCAGCTTGGGGTCCTACAATGAGCAGTTCTTC.

This chain uses TRBV5-1 with TRBJ1-5; 7 bases line up with TRBD1. Trimming removed 5 bases from V and 0 bases from J; junction bases left unmatched: 5. Germline CDR1 is SGHRS and CDR2 is YFSETQ. The CDR3 extends over 15 amino acids. The CDR3 loop reads CASRRTGDSNQPQHF. The CDR3 DNA reads as TGCGCCAGCAGACGAACAGGGGATAGCAATCAGCCCCAGCATTTT.

This clone was seen a handful of times. In the same sample, other DNA sequences code for this CDR3. The chain combines TRBV5-4 with TRBJ1-4; D gene unclear. This CDR3 spans 14 amino acids. The germline V gene encodes CDR1 SGHNT and CDR2 YYREEE (reference sequence). Trimming took off 4 bases at V and 1 base at J, with 8 bases between the two ends. The CDR3 nucleotides read TGTGCCAGCAGCCTTGACCAAACTAATGAAAAACTGTTTTTT. Protein: CASSLDQTNEKLFF.

This sequence joins TRBV20-1 and TRBJ1-1; D not resolved. Germline loops: CDR1 DFQATT, CDR2 SNEGSKA (reference sequence). The CDR3 consists of 11 residues. V was trimmed by 2 bases and J by 6 bases, leaving 7 bases between them. The CDR3 nucleotides read TGCAGTGCTAGAAAAATATCTGAAGCTTTCTTT. This gives the protein CSARKISEAFF.

The chain combines TRBV18 with TRBJ2-3; a possible D gene is TRBD1 (5 bases). Germline V gives CDR1 KGHSH, CDR2 LQKENI. The CDR3 runs 16 residues. V lost 3 bases and J 4 bases, leaving 17 bases between the germline ends. CDR3 loop: CASSPMDIPGPDTQYF. The CDR3 nucleotides read TGTGCCAGCTCACCGATGGACATCCCAGGCCCAGATACGCAGTATTTT. The full variable domain, with the rest looked up from reference TRBV18 and TRBJ2-3, is NAGVMQNPRHLVRRRGQEARLRCSPMKGHSHVYWYRQLPEEGLKFMVYLQKENIIDESGMPKERFSAEFPKEGPSILRIQQVVRGDSAAYFCASSPMDIPGPDTQYFGPGTRLTVL.

This clone occurred once. V is TRBV5-4 and J is TRBJ2-5; 12 positions agree with TRBD2. The CDR3 extends over 20 amino acids. The V gene's germline CDR1 is SGHNT and CDR2 YYREEE (reference sequence). Trimming removed 0 bases from V and 1 base from J; junction bases left unmatched: 13. CDR3 in DNA: TGTGCCAGCAGCTTGGCTGGTCTGTCGGGACTAGCGGGTGCCCAAGAGACCCAGTACTTC. It yields the protein CASSLAGLSGLAGAQETQYF.

Turning to this clone: The germline gene is not matched at one end of the junction; a read error may be the cause. The chain joins TRBV10-3 to TRBJ2-5; 11 bases are shared with TRBD1. Germline V lookup: CDR1 ENHRY, CDR2 SYGVKD. The CDR3 is 14 residues long. The CDR3 here is CAIREGTGGEIQYF. As DNA, the CDR3 is TGTGCCATCAGGGAGGGGACAGGGGGAGAGATCCAGTACTTC.

In its sample, this clone was seen once. The gene calls are TRBV7-8 and TRBJ1-3; a weak D match, TRBD1 (6 bases). The CDR3 is 15 residues long. V lost 3 bases, J lost 0 bases, and 9 bases lay in between. The germline CDR1 and CDR2 sequences are SGHVS and FQNEAQ. In nucleotides, the CDR3 is TGTGCCAGCAGCTTCGACAGGAGCTCTGGAAACACCATATATTTT. This gives the protein CASSFDRSSGNTIYF.

This clone has just one count. The chain has TRBV18 and TRBJ2-7, with 12 bases that match TRBD2. With V trimmed by 0 bases and J by 7 bases, 7 bases remained unmatched. Germline assignment: CDR1 KGHSH and CDR2 LQKENI. CDR3 length: 16 residues. Here the CDR3 DNA reads TGTGCCAGCTCACCACCGCTAGCGGGAGGGCCGGGAGAGCAGTACTTC. It encodes CASSPPLAGGPGEQYF.

The chain recombines TRBV30 with TRBJ1-5; TRBD1 agrees at 8 bases. The junction had 7 bases not matched to a gene; V was cut back by 1 base and J by 5 bases. The germline V gene has CDR1 GTSNPN and CDR2 SVGIG (reference sequence). The CDR3 covers 15 residues. CDR3 DNA sequence: TGTGCCTGGAGTGCTCCAGGGGGCGTTTATCAGCCCCAGCATTTT. Protein sequence: CAWSAPGGVYQPQHF.

CDR3 DNA sequence: TGTGCCAGCAGTTTTGGTCAGAGCACAGATACGCAGTATTTT. This encodes CASSFGQSTDTQYF. The chain has TRBV27 and TRBJ2-3; D is unresolved. The CDR3 sequence is 14 residues long. Germline CDR1 is MNHEY and CDR2 is SMNVEV (reference sequence). V was trimmed by 3 bases and J by 0 bases, leaving 7 bases between them.

This clone was seen a few times. The J gene is TRBJ1-3, the V gene TRBV4-1; 10 bases are shared with TRBD1. The CDR3 contains 18 residues. With 0 bases clipped from V and 3 bases from J, the junction kept 8 bases outside the gene matches. Germline V CDR1 and CDR2: MGHRA, YSYEKL. CDR3 protein: CASSQDRFGTGDGNTIYF. The CDR3 DNA is TGCGCCAGCAGCCAAGATAGATTCGGGACAGGGGATGGAAACACCATATATTTT.

In this sample, this clone turned up a few times. The chain joins TRBV25-1 to TRBJ1-1; maybe TRBD1 (6 bases). The CDR3 loop spans 13 amino acids. Between the trimmed V and J ends, which lost 4 bases and 2 bases, there was a span of 8 bases. Germline CDR1 and CDR2: MGHDK and SYGVNS. CDR3 protein: CASSVDSNTEAFF. CDR3 bases: TGTGCCAGCAGTGTGGACAGCAACACTGAAGCTTTCTTT. The full variable domain, with the rest looked up from reference TRBV25-1 and TRBJ1-1, is EADIYQTPRYLVIGTGKKITLECSQTMGHDKMYWYQQDPGMELHLIHYSYGVNSTEKGDLSSESTVSRIRTEHFPLTLESARPSHTSQYLCASSVDSNTEAFFGQGTRLTVV.

The V gene is TRBV30, the J gene TRBJ1-1; D gene uncertain. This CDR3 spans 11 amino acids. Germline-derived CDR1 and CDR2 are GTSNPN and SVGIG (reference sequence). Trimming removed 0 bases from V and 9 bases from J, with 8 bases in between. The CDR3 region is CAWSVGKKAFF. CDR3 bases: TGTGCCTGGAGTGTAGGCAAGAAAGCTTTCTTT.

This chain links TRBV5-1 with TRBJ2-1; D tentatively reads TRBD1 or TRBD2 (6 bases each). The CDR3 runs 13 residues. Germline CDR1 and CDR2: SGHRS and YFSETQ. The V end lost 5 bases, the J end lost 6 bases, and 12 bases lay between the germline ends. CDR3 DNA sequence: TGCGCCAGCAGTTGGGGGGCCAGCAATGAGCAGTTCTTC. Amino acid sequence: CASSWGASNEQFF.

The chain combines TRBV18 with TRBJ1-1, with 8 bases identical to TRBD1. Germline assignment: CDR1 KGHSH and CDR2 LQKENI. The V and J ends lost 5 bases and 4 bases, in that order; junction bases with no gene match: 6. This CDR3 region has 14 residues. The CDR3 is CASSKGQAITEAFF. The CDR3 DNA reads TGTGCCAGCTCAAAGGGACAGGCTATCACTGAAGCTTTCTTT.

This rearrangement joins TRBV7-9 to TRBJ2-7; D unclear. This CDR3 contains 11 residues. Per germline, CDR1 SEHNR and CDR2 FQNEAQ (reference sequence). V shed 3 bases and J shed 3 bases, with 3 bases lying between them. The CDR3 bases are TGTGCCAGCAGCTTTGACTACGAGCAGTACTTC. Residues: CASSFDYEQYF.

This clone was observed a single time. The chain joins TRBV25-1 to TRBJ2-7, with D possibly matching TRBD2 (7 bases). Germline values: CDR1 MGHDK, CDR2 SYGVNS. There are 13 residues in the CDR3. V shed 8 bases and J shed 4 bases, with 15 bases lying between them. In nucleotides, the CDR3 is TGTGCCAGCGGGAACGGGGGGCGATACGAGCAGTACTTC. Translating gives CASGNGGRYEQYF.